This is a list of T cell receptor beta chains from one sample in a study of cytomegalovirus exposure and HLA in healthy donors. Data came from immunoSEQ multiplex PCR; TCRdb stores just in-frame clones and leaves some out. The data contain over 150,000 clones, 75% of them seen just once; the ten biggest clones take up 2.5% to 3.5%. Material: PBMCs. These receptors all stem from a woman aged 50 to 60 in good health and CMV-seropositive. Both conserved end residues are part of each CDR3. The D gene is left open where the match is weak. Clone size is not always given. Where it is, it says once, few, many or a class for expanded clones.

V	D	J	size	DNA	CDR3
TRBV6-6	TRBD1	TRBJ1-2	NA	TGTGCCAGCAGGGCCCGGGACAGGGGTTTATTTGACGGCTACACCTTC	CASRARDRGLFDGYTF
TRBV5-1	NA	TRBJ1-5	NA	TGCGCCAGCAGCTTGGCGGAGGGAACGCCCCAGCATTTT	CASSLAEGTPQHF
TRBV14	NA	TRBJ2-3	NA	TGTGCCAGCAGCCAACTCCTAGCCGGGGAGGGGGGTAGCACAGATACGCAGTATTTT	CASSQLLAGEGGSTDTQYF
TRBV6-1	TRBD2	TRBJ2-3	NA	TGTGCCAGCAGTGCTAGCGGGGGGGACTATACGCAGTATTTT	CASSASGGDYTQYF
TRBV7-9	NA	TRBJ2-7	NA	TGTGCCAGCAGCTCTCCTAATGAGGGATACGAGCAGTACTTC	CASSSPNEGYEQYF
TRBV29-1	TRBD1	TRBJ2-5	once	TGCAGCGTTGAAGCCCTCGTGAAGGGACAGGGACTTGAAGAGACCCAGTACTTC	CSVEALVKGQGLEETQYF
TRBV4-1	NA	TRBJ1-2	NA	TGCGCCACCAGCAGCCAAGCTGGGGGCGACTATGGCTACACCTTC	CATSSQAGGDYGYTF
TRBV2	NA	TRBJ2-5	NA	TGTGCCAGCAGTTTGGGCTACGAACAAGAGACCCAGTACTTC	CASSLGYEQETQYF
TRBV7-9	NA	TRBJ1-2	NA	TGTGCCAGCAGCCTAGGCGGTTTCTATGGCTACACCTTC	CASSLGGFYGYTF
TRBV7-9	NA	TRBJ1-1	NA	TGTGCCAGCAGCCATCTCGGGGTGTTAGGTGGGACTGAAGCTTTCTTT	CASSHLGVLGGTEAFF
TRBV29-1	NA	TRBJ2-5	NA	TGCAGCGTGGCCGGCAGGGGCGGCGAGACCCAGTACTTC	CSVAGRGGETQYF
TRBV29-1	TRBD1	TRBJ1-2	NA	TGCAGCGTTACCACCACAGGGGGCGTACTCTATGGCTACACCTTC	CSVTTTGGVLYGYTF
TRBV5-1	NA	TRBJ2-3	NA	TGCGCCAGCAGGAGGGAGATAGCAGATACGCAGTATTTT	CASRREIADTQYF
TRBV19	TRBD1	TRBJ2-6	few	TGTGCCAGTAGTCAACGGACAGGGGCTTCTGGGGCCAACGTCCTGACTTTC	CASSQRTGASGANVLTF
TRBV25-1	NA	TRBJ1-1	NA	TGTGCCAGCAAGCAGGGGTTGAACACTGAAGCTTTCTTT	CASKQGLNTEAFF
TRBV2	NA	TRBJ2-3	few	TGTGCCAGCAGTGGGACCGGGAGTAGTTGTACGCAGTATTTT	CASSGTGSSCTQYF
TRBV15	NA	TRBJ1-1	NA	TGTGCCACCAGCACACTCTGGGAGGCAGCTTTCTTT	CATSTLWEAAFF
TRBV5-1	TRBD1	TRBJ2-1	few	TGCGCCAGCAGCATCCCGACAGGGCTGGGGAATGAGCAGTTCTTC	CASSIPTGLGNEQFF
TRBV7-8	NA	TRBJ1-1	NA	TGTGCCAGCAGAATACAGCTGAACACTGAAGCTTTCTTT	CASRIQLNTEAFF
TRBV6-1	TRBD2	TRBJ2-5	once	TGTGCCAGCAGCCGACTAGCGGGGGAACAAGAGACCCAGTACTTC	CASSRLAGEQETQYF
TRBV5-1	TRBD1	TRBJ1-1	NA	TGCGCCAGCAGCTTCGGGACAGGGGTGATGAACACTGAAGCTTTCTTT	CASSFGTGVMNTEAFF
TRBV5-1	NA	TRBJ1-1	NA	TGCGCCAGCAGCTTGGGAGTAGGGCGGGCGGCTGAAGCTTTCTTT	CASSLGVGRAAEAFF
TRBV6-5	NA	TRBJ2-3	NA	TGTGCCAGCAGTTCTGGGGGGGCGGGGGACACAGATACGCAGTATTTT	CASSSGGAGDTDTQYF
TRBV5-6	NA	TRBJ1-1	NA	TGTGCCAGCAGAATACGACACTTGAACACTGAAGCTTTCTTT	CASRIRHLNTEAFF
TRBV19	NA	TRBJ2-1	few	TGTGCCAGTAGATTAAGGACAGACTCCTACAATGAGCAGTTCTTC	CASRLRTDSYNEQFF
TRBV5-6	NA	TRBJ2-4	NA	TGTGCCAGCAGCCTCCAACAGGTAGCCAAAAACATTCAGTACTTC	CASSLQQVAKNIQYF
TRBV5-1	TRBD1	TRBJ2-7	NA	TGCGCCAGCAGCTTGGCCGGCGGACGGGGACAGGGGAACGAGCAGTACTTC	CASSLAGGRGQGNEQYF
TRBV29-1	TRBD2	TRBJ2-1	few	TGCAGCGTGGACGGACTAGCGGGGGGCTACAATGAGCAGTTCTTC	CSVDGLAGGYNEQFF
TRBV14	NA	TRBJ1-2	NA	TGTGCCAGCAGCCAAGACCTCCGCCCAGGGTATGGCTACACCTTC	CASSQDLRPGYGYTF
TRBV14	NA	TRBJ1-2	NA	TGTGCCAGCAGCCAAGAAGAGGGCTATGGCTACACCTTC	CASSQEEGYGYTF
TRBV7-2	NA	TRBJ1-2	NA	TGTGCCAGCAGCTTTAGGAGTACAGGGAGAGGCTACACCTTC	CASSFRSTGRGYTF
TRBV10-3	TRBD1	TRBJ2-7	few	TGTGCCATCAGTGCTACCCAGGGACAGGGAAGAGGCGAGCAGTACTTC	CAISATQGQGRGEQYF